This T cell receptor (beta chain) was captured by sequencing in a study of response to subunit inactivated influenza vaccine. Per the germline V gene, CDR1 is LNHDA and CDR2 is SQIVND (reference sequence). The V gene lost 6 bases and the J gene lost 0 bases, with 15 bases spanning the gap. This CDR3 spans 16 amino acids. TCRdb re-called the RT-PCR reads with MiXCR, one entry per CDR3 protein. There are a few hundred thousand distinct CDR3 sequences in the sample; about a fifth occur only once, and 10% to 13% lies in the top ten. Here the sequenced sample was PBMCs from blood, taken less than 22 months after vaccination. The receptor's source is a man aged 50 to 69 who received an inactivated influenza vaccine. V usage is TRBV19 and J usage is TRBJ2-4; TRBD1 might be the D (6 bases). The CDR3 region has the DNA TGTGCCAGTAGCAGGTGGGACACCTTAGCCAAAAACATTCAGTACTTC. Amino acids: CASSRWDTLAKNIQYF.